This T cell receptor (beta chain) comes out of a study of regulatory T cells in long-lasting Graves disease. Background on the study: Over 5 years of antithyroid drugs with positive TSH receptor antibodies was taken to mean persistent Graves' disease.

Whole-study results and caveats: Reduced TCR diversity was observed in persistent Graves' patients versus newly diagnosed patients.

This clonotype was found a few times. Antigen: not known. With iRepertoire HTBI primers and Arm-PCR of CDR3 regions, TCR beta libraries were built. MiXCR, run by TCRdb on the multiplex PCR reads, gives a single entry per CDR3 protein. The repertoire holds about 340,000 distinct CDR3 sequences, about 19% seen once, with less than 35% in the top ten. The time point denotes: persistent/refractory GD, antithyroid drugs over 5 years with positive TRAb. PBMCs provided the RNA from which the TCR library was made. The authors drew 8.5 to 9 milliliters of peripheral blood into EDTA tubes. This sequence originates from a female donor with Graves disease. Here the sequenced sample was peripheral blood mononuclear cells (PBMCs), taken when the disease was refractory, from a patient treated with antithyroid drugs.

CDR3 in DNA: TGTGCCAGCAGCTGGGGGACAGGGGAACAGCCCCAGCATTTT. Protein sequence: CASSWGTGEQPQHF. The V call is TRBV5-5, the J call TRBJ1-5, with TRBD1 matching over 10 bases. Germline V gene data show CDR1 as SGHKS and CDR2 as YYEKEE (reference sequence). The CDR3 loop spans 14 amino acids. J lost 7 bases, V lost 3 bases, and 4 bases had no gene match.